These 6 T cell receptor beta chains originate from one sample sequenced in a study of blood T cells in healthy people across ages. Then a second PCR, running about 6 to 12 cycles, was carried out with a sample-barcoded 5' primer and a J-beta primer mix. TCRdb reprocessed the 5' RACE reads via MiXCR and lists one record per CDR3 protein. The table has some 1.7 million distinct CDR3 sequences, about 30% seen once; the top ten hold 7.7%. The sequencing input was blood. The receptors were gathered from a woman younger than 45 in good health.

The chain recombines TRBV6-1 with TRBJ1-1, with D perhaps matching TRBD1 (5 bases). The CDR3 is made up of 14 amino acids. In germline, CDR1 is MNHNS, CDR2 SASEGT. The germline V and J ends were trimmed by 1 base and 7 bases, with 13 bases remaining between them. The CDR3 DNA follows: TGTGCCAGCAGTGAAGTAGACAGAGTAGATGAAGCTTTCTTT. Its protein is CASSEVDRVDEAFF.

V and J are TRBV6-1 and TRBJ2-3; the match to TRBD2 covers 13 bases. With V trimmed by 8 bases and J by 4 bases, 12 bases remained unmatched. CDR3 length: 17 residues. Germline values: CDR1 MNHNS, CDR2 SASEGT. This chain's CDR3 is CASGARGLAGFPDTQYF. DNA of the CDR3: TGTGCCAGCGGTGCGAGGGGACTAGCGGGGTTCCCAGATACGCAGTATTTT.

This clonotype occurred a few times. The CDR3 sequence: CASSRLTGGPDTQYF. The CDR3 nucleotides read TGCGCCAGCAGCCGCCTAACAGGGGGTCCAGATACGCAGTATTTT. The V and J genes are TRBV4-1 and TRBJ2-3; 8 nucleotides align to TRBD1. Unmatched junction bases numbered 7, after V lost 4 bases and J lost 4 bases. CDR3 length: 15 residues. Germline-derived CDR1 and CDR2 are MGHRA and YSYEKL.

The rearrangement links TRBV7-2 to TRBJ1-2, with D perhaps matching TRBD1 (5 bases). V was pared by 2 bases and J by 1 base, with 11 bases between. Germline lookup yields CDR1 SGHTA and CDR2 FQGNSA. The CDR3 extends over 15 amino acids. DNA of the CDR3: TGTGCCAGCAGCTTAATGGGGGGAGATAACTATGGCTACACCTTC. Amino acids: CASSLMGGDNYGYTF.

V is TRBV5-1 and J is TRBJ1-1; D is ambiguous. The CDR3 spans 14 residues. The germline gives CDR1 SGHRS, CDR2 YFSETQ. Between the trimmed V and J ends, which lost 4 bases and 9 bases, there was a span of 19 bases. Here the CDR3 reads CASSPATPASKAFF. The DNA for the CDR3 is TGCGCCAGCAGCCCGGCCACACCGGCCTCGAAAGCTTTCTTT.

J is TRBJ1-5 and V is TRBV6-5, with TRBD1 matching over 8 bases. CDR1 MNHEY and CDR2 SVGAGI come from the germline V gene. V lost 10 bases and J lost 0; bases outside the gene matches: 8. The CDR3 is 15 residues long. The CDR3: CATRDRRHSNQPQHF. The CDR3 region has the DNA TGTGCCACCCGGGACAGGCGTCATAGCAATCAGCCCCAGCATTTT.